The entry below gives a single TCR beta chain sequence along with its context. These data originate in a study of blood T cell repertoires in COVID-19. Turning to the study itself: The United States, Italy and Spain provided the acute and convalescent COVID-19 samples.

Germline values: CDR1 SGHRS, CDR2 YFSETQ. With 0 bases clipped from V and 0 bases from J, the junction kept 11 bases outside the gene matches. CDR3 length equals 18 residues. Sequencing used immunoSEQ multiplex PCR; TCRdb keeps in-frame clones, though not all of them. The sample includes approximately 150,000 clones, 88% of them seen just once. The J gene is TRBJ1-1, the V gene TRBV5-1, with 7 nucleotides matching TRBD1. The receptor comes from a man aged 70 or older with acute or convalescent COVID-19. The sequenced sample was peripheral blood. The CDR3 nucleotides are TGCGCCAGCAGCTTGGCCGAGGGCCCAGGGGGGCTGAACACTGAAGCTTTCTTT. It specifies CASSLAEGPGGLNTEAFF. The variable domain in full, with the rest retrieved from reference TRBV5-1 and TRBJ1-1, is KAGVTQTPRYLIKTRGQQVTLSCSPISGHRSVSWYQQTPGQGLQFLFEYFSETQRNKGNFPGRFSGRQFSNSRSEMNVSTLELGDSALYLCASSLAEGPGGLNTEAFFGQGTRLTVV.